This T cell receptor beta chain is drawn from a study of cytomegalovirus exposure and HLA in healthy donors. After removal of 6 bases from V and 9 bases from J, the junction contained 10 bases not matched to a gene. CDR3 length: 15 amino acids. Germline values: CDR1 MDHEN, CDR2 SYDVKM. Primers for the PCR totalled 60 Vbeta and 13 Jbeta. Using immunoSEQ multiplex PCR, the repertoire was profiled, and TCRdb retains in-frame clones only, with some absent. Among 55,000 to 65,000 clones listed, approximately 80% were seen once. V gene TRBV28 combines with J gene TRBJ1-6; 8 bases agree with TRBD1. This clonotype was obtained from a woman aged 40 to 50 in good health and CMV-seropositive. Sequencing was done on a sample of PBMCs. In DNA, the CDR3 is TGTGCCAGCAGCCTTGGACAGGGATCCCCTTCACCCCTCCACTTT. The encoded protein is CASSLGQGSPSPLHF.